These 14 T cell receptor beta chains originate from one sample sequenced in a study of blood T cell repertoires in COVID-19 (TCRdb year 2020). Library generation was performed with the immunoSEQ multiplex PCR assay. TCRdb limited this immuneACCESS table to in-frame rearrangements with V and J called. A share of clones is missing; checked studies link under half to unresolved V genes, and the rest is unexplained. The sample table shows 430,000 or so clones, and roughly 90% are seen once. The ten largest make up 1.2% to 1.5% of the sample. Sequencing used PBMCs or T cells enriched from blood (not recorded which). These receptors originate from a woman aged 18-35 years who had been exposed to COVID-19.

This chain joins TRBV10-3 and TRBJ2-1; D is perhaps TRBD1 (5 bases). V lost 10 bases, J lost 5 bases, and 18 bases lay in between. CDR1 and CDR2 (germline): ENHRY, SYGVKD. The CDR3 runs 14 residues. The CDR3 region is CATLGPTVNNEQFF. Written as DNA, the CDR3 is TGTGCCACCCTAGGGCCGACAGTGAACAATGAGCAGTTCTTC.

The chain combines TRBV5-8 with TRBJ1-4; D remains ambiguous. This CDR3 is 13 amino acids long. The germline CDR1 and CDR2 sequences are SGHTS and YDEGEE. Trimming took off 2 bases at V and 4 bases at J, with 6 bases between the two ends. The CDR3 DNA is TGTGCCAGCAGCTTCCTTAGTAATGAAAAACTGTTTTTT. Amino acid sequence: CASSFLSNEKLFF.

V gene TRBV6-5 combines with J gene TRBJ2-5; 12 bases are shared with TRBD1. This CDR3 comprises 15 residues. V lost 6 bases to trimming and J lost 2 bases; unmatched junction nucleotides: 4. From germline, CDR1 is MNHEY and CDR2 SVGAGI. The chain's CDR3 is CASRRDRGRQETQYF. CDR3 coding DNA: TGTGCCAGCAGAAGGGACAGGGGGCGACAAGAGACCCAGTACTTC.

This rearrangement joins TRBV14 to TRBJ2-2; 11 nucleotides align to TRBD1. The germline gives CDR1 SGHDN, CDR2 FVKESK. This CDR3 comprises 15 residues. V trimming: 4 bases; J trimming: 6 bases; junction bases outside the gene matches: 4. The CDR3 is CASSLGQGAAGELFF. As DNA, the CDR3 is TGTGCCAGCAGCCTAGGACAGGGGGCAGCCGGGGAGCTGTTTTTT.

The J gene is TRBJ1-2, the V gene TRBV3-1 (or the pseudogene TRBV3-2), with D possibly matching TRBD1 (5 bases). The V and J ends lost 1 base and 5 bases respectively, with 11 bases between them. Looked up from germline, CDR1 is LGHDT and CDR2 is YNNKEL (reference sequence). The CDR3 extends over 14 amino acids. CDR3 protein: CASSQATAGYGYTF. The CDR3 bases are TGTGCCAGCAGCCAAGCAACCGCAGGGTATGGCTACACCTTC.

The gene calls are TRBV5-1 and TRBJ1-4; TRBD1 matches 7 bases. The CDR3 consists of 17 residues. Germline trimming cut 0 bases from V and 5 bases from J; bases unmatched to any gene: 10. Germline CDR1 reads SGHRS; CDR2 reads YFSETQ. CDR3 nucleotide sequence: TGCGCCAGCAGCTTGGCCGTCTACAGGGGCGCCAATGAAAAACTGTTTTTT. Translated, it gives CASSLAVYRGANEKLFF.

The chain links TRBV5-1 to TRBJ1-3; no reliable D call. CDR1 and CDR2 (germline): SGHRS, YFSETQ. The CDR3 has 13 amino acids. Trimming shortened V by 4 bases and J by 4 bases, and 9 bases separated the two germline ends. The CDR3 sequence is CASSIEGGNTIYF. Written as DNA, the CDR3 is TGCGCCAGCAGCATTGAGGGCGGAAACACCATATATTTT.

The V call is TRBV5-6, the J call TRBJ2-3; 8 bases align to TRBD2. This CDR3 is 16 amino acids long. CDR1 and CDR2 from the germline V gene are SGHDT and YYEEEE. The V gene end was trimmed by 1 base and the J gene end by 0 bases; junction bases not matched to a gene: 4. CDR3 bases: TGTGCCAGCAGCTTGCTAGCGGGCCTTAGCACAGATACGCAGTATTTT. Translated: CASSLLAGLSTDTQYF.

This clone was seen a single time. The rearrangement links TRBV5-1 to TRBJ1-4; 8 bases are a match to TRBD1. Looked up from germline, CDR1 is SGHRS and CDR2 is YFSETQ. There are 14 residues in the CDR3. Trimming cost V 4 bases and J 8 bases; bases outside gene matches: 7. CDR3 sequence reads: CASSQTGAGEKLFF. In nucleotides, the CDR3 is TGCGCCAGCAGCCAGACAGGGGCGGGGGAAAAACTGTTTTTT.

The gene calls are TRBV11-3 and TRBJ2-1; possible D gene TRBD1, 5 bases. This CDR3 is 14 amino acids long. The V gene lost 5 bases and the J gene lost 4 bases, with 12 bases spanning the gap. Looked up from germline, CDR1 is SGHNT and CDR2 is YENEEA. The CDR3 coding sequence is TGTGCCAGCAGCCAGGACAAGTCTTACAATGAGCAGTTCTTC. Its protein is CASSQDKSYNEQFF.

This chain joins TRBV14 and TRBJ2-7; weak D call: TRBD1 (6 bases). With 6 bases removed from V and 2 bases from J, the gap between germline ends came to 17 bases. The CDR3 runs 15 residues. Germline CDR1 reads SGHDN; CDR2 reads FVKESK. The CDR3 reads CASSRTVAGAYEQYF. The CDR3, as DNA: TGTGCCAGCAGTCGGACGGTGGCAGGGGCCTACGAGCAGTACTTC.

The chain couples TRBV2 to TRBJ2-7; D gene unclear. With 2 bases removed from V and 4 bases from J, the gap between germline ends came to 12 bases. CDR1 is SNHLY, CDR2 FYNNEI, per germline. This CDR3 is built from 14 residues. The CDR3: CASSEIDSNYEQYF. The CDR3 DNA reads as TGTGCCAGCAGTGAAATTGATAGCAATTACGAGCAGTACTTC.

For the CDR3, the DNA is TGTGCCAGCAGTCCCATGGGCAGGGAGGCCCGTGGGGAGCAGTTCTTC. It specifies CASSPMGREARGEQFF. V and J are TRBV27 and TRBJ2-1; TRBD2 might be the D (6 bases). This CDR3 has 16 amino acids. V was shortened by 5 bases and J by 10 bases, with 24 bases between the two germline ends. Germline values: CDR1 MNHEY, CDR2 SMNVEV (reference sequence).

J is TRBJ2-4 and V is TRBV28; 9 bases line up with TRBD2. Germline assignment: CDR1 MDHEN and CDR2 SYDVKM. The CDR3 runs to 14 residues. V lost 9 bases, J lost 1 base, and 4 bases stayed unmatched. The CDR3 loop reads CASSGSWAKNIQYF. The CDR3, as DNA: TGTGCCAGTAGCGGGAGTTGGGCCAAAAACATTCAGTACTTC.